Shown below are 21 T cell receptor beta chains from a single sample sequenced in a study of blood T cell repertoires in COVID-19 (dated by TCRdb to the early 2020s). The library relied on the immunoSEQ multiplex PCR assay. TCRdb provides this immuneACCESS table in a form limited to in-frame rearrangements. Some clones are lacking; in checked studies, under half of them reflect an unresolved V gene, and why the rest are absent is not known. The sample table lists 200,000 to 300,000 clones, about four fifths of them with a count of one. The leading ten clones occupy roughly 10% of the sample. What was sequenced was peripheral blood. These receptors were collected from a man older than 75 with acute or convalescent COVID-19.

The chain joins TRBV5-6 to TRBJ2-7, with 7 bases fitting TRBD1. CDR1 is SGHDT, CDR2 YYEEEE, per germline. Germline trimming cut 7 bases from V and 2 bases from J; bases unmatched to any gene: 9. This CDR3 spans 14 amino acids. CDR3 region: CASRRQGIAYEQYF. The DNA of the CDR3 is TGTGCCAGCCGGCGACAGGGAATCGCCTACGAGCAGTACTTC.

The chain couples TRBV29-1 to TRBJ1-2; tentative D call: TRBD1 (6 bases). Germline assignment: CDR1 SQVTM and CDR2 ANQGSEA. This CDR3 has 13 residues. V lost 7 bases to trimming and J lost 6 bases, with 18 bases between them. The CDR3 loop reads CSAGDISRDGYTF. The DNA for the CDR3 is TGCAGCGCAGGGGACATCTCTCGGGATGGCTACACCTTC.

The genes are TRBV19 and TRBJ2-1; 14 bases match TRBD2. The CDR3 has 17 residues. Trimming removed 5 bases from V and 12 bases from J; junction bases left unmatched: 15. Germline-derived CDR1 and CDR2 are LNHDA and SQIVND (reference sequence). CDR3 coding DNA: TGTGCCAGTAGTGTCCCCTTAAGACTAGCGGGAGGGCATCGGCAGTTCTTC. Its protein is CASSVPLRLAGGHRQFF.

V is TRBV6-2 or TRBV6-3 and J is TRBJ1-1, with a tentative D call TRBD1 (6 bases). The CDR3 loop spans 14 amino acids. Germline CDR1 reads MNHEY; CDR2 reads SVGEGT. V lost 2 bases, J lost 5 bases, and 12 bases lay in between. CDR3 protein: CASSYQQGWTEAFF. The CDR3 bases are TGTGCCAGCAGTTACCAACAGGGTTGGACTGAAGCTTTCTTT.

The V gene is TRBV24-1, the J gene TRBJ2-5; D is possibly TRBD1 (5 bases). From germline, CDR1 is KGHDR and CDR2 SFDVKD. The CDR3 is made up of 13 amino acids. V lost 9 bases and J lost 1, with 11 bases in between. CDR3 residues: CATGNGAQETQYF. In DNA form, the CDR3 reads TGTGCCACCGGGAATGGGGCCCAAGAGACCCAGTACTTC.

The chain links TRBV11-2 to TRBJ1-5; D perhaps matches TRBD1 (5 bases). The CDR3 runs to 14 residues. In germline, CDR1 is SGHAT, CDR2 FQNNGV. Trimming pared 5 bases from V and 7 bases from J, leaving 15 bases between. This CDR3 reads CASSPVGAGQPQHF. The CDR3 DNA follows: TGTGCCAGCAGCCCCGTCGGGGCGGGGCAGCCCCAGCATTTT.

This sequence joins TRBV30 and TRBJ2-7, with D maybe TRBD2 (5 bases). Germline V gene lookup returns CDR1 GTSNPN and CDR2 SVGIG (reference sequence). V lost 1 base to trimming and J lost 3 bases, with 7 bases between them. This CDR3 contains 12 residues. CDR3 sequence (DNA): TGTGCCTGGAGTGCGGGGAACTACGAGCAGTACTTC. Translating gives CAWSAGNYEQYF.

The rearrangement links TRBV6-2 or TRBV6-3 to TRBJ1-2; TRBD1 matches 10 bases. J was trimmed by 7 bases and V by 5 bases; bases with no gene match: 7. Germline CDR1 reads MNHEY; CDR2 reads SVGEGT. The CDR3 runs to 14 residues. CDR3 sequence (DNA): TGTGCCAGCAGTCGACAGGGGGCGAATGGTGGCTACACCTTC. Translated: CASSRQGANGGYTF.

The V call is TRBV6-6, the J call TRBJ1-1; the D gene is possibly TRBD1 (6 bases). Trimming removed 6 bases at V and 9 bases at J, with 23 bases between. Germline assignment: CDR1 MNHNY and CDR2 SVGAGI (reference sequence). The CDR3 covers 15 residues. The CDR3 region is CASRREPTQGLQAFF. CDR3 in DNA: TGTGCCAGCAGGCGCGAACCCACACAGGGTCTCCAAGCTTTCTTT.

J is TRBJ2-7 and V is TRBV6-5, with D tentatively TRBD2 (5 bases). The CDR3 contains 16 residues. Trimming pared 0 bases from V and 2 bases from J, leaving 14 bases between. Germline values: CDR1 MNHEY, CDR2 SVGAGI. CDR3: CASSYSRVNSPYEQYF. The DNA of the CDR3 is TGTGCCAGCAGTTACTCGAGGGTGAACTCCCCCTACGAGCAGTACTTC.

This chain links TRBV10-3 with TRBJ1-6; 7 nucleotides line up with TRBD1. After removal of 0 bases from V and 7 bases from J, the junction contained 9 bases not matched to a gene. The germline CDR1 and CDR2 sequences are ENHRY and SYGVKD. The CDR3 totals 17 residues. The CDR3 sequence: CAISESTTGTENSPLHF. The CDR3 nucleotides are TGTGCCATCAGTGAGTCTACTACCGGGACAGAAAATTCACCCCTCCACTTT.

The CDR3 loop reads CASRRQTNSPLHF. CDR3 in DNA: TGTGCCAGCAGAAGACAGACTAATTCACCCCTCCACTTT. The chain employs TRBV28 and TRBJ1-6; possible D gene TRBD1, 5 bases. The CDR3 has 13 amino acids. Germline loops: CDR1 MDHEN, CDR2 SYDVKM. Trimming removed 6 bases at V and 6 bases at J, with 9 bases between. The full variable domain, rest sourced from reference TRBV28 and TRBJ1-6, is DVKVTQSSRYLVKRTGEKVFLECVQDMDHENMFWYRQDPGLGLRLIYFSYDVKMKEKGDIPEGYSVSREKKERFSLILESASTNQTSMYLCASRRQTNSPLHFGNGTRLTVT.

This chain links TRBV2 with TRBJ1-6; weak D call: TRBD1 (5 bases). V lost 4 bases and J 4 bases, leaving 8 bases between the germline ends. From germline, CDR1 is SNHLY and CDR2 FYNNEI. The CDR3 consists of 14 residues. The CDR3 sequence is CASSAPGYNSPLHF. CDR3 sequence (DNA): TGTGCCAGCAGTGCTCCAGGGTATAATTCACCCCTCCACTTT. Complete variable domain (other parts from reference TRBV2 and TRBJ1-6): EPEVTQTPSHQVTQMGQEVILRCVPISNHLYFYWYRQILGQKVEFLVSFYNNEISEKSEIFDDQFSVERPDGSNFTLKIRSTKLEDSAMYFCASSAPGYNSPLHFGNGTRLTVT.

The J gene is TRBJ1-3, the V gene TRBV18; tentatively, D is TRBD1 (5 bases). This CDR3 is built from 16 residues. Germline V gene data show CDR1 as KGHSH and CDR2 as LQKENI. Deletions cut 1 base from V and 0 bases from J, with 10 bases between. This CDR3 reads CASSPRGLDSGNTIYF. The CDR3 DNA follows: TGTGCCAGCTCACCACGGGGCCTCGACTCTGGAAACACCATATATTTT.

This chain connects TRBV2 to TRBJ2-3; 7 nucleotides match TRBD1. Germline CDR1 SNHLY, CDR2 FYNNEI. The CDR3 length is 14 residues. The V and J ends lost 7 bases and 0 bases, in that order; junction bases with no gene match: 4. The CDR3 reads CASNDRVSTDTQYF. In DNA form, the CDR3 reads TGTGCCAGCAACGACAGGGTTAGCACAGATACGCAGTATTTT.

The V gene is TRBV7-6, the J gene TRBJ1-1, with D perhaps matching TRBD1 (6 bases). CDR3 length equals 12 residues. V was cut by 8 bases and J by 0 bases, with 7 bases left in between. Germline V gives CDR1 SGHVS, CDR2 FNYEAQ. CDR3 sequence reads: CASQGLNTEAFF. The CDR3 DNA reads TGTGCCAGCCAGGGGCTGAACACTGAAGCTTTCTTT.

The V gene is TRBV6-6, the J gene TRBJ2-3; the D is unclear. V was shortened by 0 bases and J by 2 bases, with 12 bases between the two germline ends. The germline gives CDR1 MNHNY, CDR2 SVGAGI (reference sequence). The length of the CDR3 is 16 residues. CDR3 sequence reads: CASSYSSRHPTDTQYF. As DNA, the CDR3 is TGTGCCAGCAGTTACTCGTCCAGGCACCCCACAGATACGCAGTATTTT.

The chain joins TRBV7-9 to TRBJ2-3; possible D gene TRBD1, 6 bases. Trimming pared 1 base from V and 5 bases from J, leaving 22 bases between. CDR3 length: 18 amino acids. CDR1 SEHNR and CDR2 FQNEAQ come from the germline V gene (reference sequence). The CDR3: CASSLGFAPGRGQDTQYF. The DNA of the CDR3 is TGTGCCAGCAGCTTAGGGTTCGCTCCGGGCAGGGGCCAAGATACGCAGTATTTT.

The chain couples TRBV19 to TRBJ1-3, with 8 nucleotides matching TRBD1. The CDR3 contains 15 residues. Germline assignment: CDR1 LNHDA and CDR2 SQIVND (reference sequence). After removal of 6 bases from V and 0 bases from J, the junction contained 4 bases not matched to a gene. The DNA of the CDR3 is TGTGCCAGTAGCCTGGACAGGGCCTCTGGAAACACCATATATTTT. Translation gives CASSLDRASGNTIYF.

The chain couples TRBV6-5 to TRBJ1-2; 9 nucleotides agree with TRBD1. The CDR3 totals 14 residues. J was trimmed by 3 bases and V by 4 bases; bases with no gene match: 3. Germline V CDR1 and CDR2: MNHEY, SVGAGI. The chain's CDR3 is CASSWDRVDYGYTF. The CDR3 nucleotides read TGTGCCAGCAGTTGGGACAGGGTTGACTATGGCTACACCTTC.

The genes are TRBV5-4 and TRBJ2-3; 11 nucleotides line up with TRBD2. After removal of 4 bases from V and 0 bases from J, the junction contained 4 bases not matched to a gene. In germline, CDR1 is SGHNT, CDR2 YYREEE (reference sequence). This CDR3 comprises 16 residues. The CDR3 bases are TGTGCCAGCAGCCGTAGCGGGGGGGTAAGCACAGATACGCAGTATTTT. Its translation is CASSRSGGVSTDTQYF.